Included here is one TCR beta chain sequence, with context. The antigen remains unidentified. Together with a sample-barcoded 5' primer, a J-beta primer mix was included in a second PCR lasting roughly 7 to 11 cycles. MiXCR was run by TCRdb on the 5' RACE reads, yielding one entry per CDR3 protein. The sample shows 800,000 to 950,000 distinct CDR3 sequences, 29% of them seen only once. These data originate in a study of blood T cells in healthy people across ages. The CDR3 covers 14 residues. V was clipped by 0 bases and J by 10 bases, with 12 bases between them. Per the germline V gene, CDR1 is MGHRA and CDR2 is YSYEKL. General study findings and limits: TCR beta diversity per million T cells fell roughly linearly with age.

These data were also reused for a study on T cells of mothers and their children. From that paper: A few healthy Caucasian mothers served as donors, and their six children did as well. cDNA was made from all extracted RNA, about 1.4 ug per 15 ul. Persisting microchimeric T cell clones went undetected.

This chain connects TRBV4-1 to TRBJ2-2, with D perhaps matching TRBD2 (6 bases). The sequence derives from a woman in her thirties or forties in good health. Material for sequencing was blood. The CDR3 DNA sequence: TGCGCCAGCAGCCAAGAGGGGACTGGGGAGGAGCTGTTTTTT. This encodes CASSQEGTGEELFF.